This TCR beta chain emerged from a study of shared clonotypes between healthy human individuals. Sequencing used immunoSEQ multiplex PCR; TCRdb keeps in-frame clones, though not all of them. The sample shows 2,100,000 or so clones, approximately 94% of them seen only once. The CDR3 has 13 residues. Trimming pared 3 bases from V and 5 bases from J, leaving 11 bases between. CDR1 and CDR2 from the germline V gene are SGHNT and YYREEE (reference sequence). The genes are TRBV5-4 and TRBJ2-5; D is unresolved. What was sequenced was naive CD4+ T cells sorted from blood. The subset denotes: CD45RA+ positively selected. The TCR originated in a man between 18 and 29 years old in good health. The CDR3 sequence: CASSYSPMETQYF. In DNA, the CDR3 is TGTGCCAGCAGCTACTCTCCAATGGAGACCCAGTACTTC. Variable domain in full (rest from reference TRBV5-4 and TRBJ2-5): ETGVTQSPTHLIKTRGQQVTLRCSSQSGHNTVSWYQQALGQGPQFIFQYYREEENGRGNFPPRFSGLQFPNYSSELNVNALELDDSALYLCASSYSPMETQYFGPGTRLLVL.